The rows below give T cell receptor beta chains drawn from one sample of a study of blood T cell repertoires in COVID-19. Profiling relied on immunoSEQ multiplex PCR, and the TCRdb table lists in-frame clones only, not all of them. In the table there are about 220,000 clones, 75% to 85% of which are singletons. Sequencing used peripheral blood. All receptors derive from a woman in her 70s with COVID-19, enrolled during active disease. Each CDR3 is given with its conserved first and last residue. A D gene is named only where the DNA matches it firmly. Size tells how often a clone was seen (once, few, many) or the class of an expanded clone, and some rows leave it out.

TGTGCCAGTAGTATAGACCCCCAGGCGACCTATGGCTACACCTTC | CASSIDPQATYGYTF | TRBJ1-2 | TRBV19 | NA | NA
TGTGCCAGCAGCCTACGGACAGGGTTCGAAGCTTTCTTT | CASSLRTGFEAFF | TRBJ1-1 | TRBV5-4 | TRBD1 | NA
TGTGCCAGCAGCTTAGACACGCAGAGGGCAGCCTACGAGCAGTACTTC | CASSLDTQRAAYEQYF | TRBJ2-7 | TRBV7-2 | NA | NA
TGCGCCAGCAGCTTGCAGGGGGACACTGAAGCTTTCTTT | CASSLQGDTEAFF | TRBJ1-1 | TRBV5-1 | TRBD1 | NA
TGTGCCAGCAGCACCGGGACTAGCGGGAGCAATGAGCAGTTCTTC | CASSTGTSGSNEQFF | TRBJ2-1 | TRBV11-2 | TRBD2 | NA
TGTGCCAGTAGTATCCTCGGGACAGGGGAATATGGCTACACCTTC | CASSILGTGEYGYTF | TRBJ1-2 | TRBV19 | TRBD1 | few
TGTGCCAGTAGTATGGTGGCCGGGGGGTCTGCTAGCACAGATACGCAGTATTTT | CASSMVAGGSASTDTQYF | TRBJ2-3 | TRBV19 | TRBD2 | NA
TGTGCCAGCAGCAACCACCCGGACAGAACTGGAAACACCATATATTTT | CASSNHPDRTGNTIYF | TRBJ1-3 | TRBV7-8 | NA | NA
TGCAGCGTTGTATCGCGGGGGGTCGATCAAGAGACCCAGTACTTC | CSVVSRGVDQETQYF | TRBJ2-5 | TRBV29-1 | TRBD2 | NA
TGTGCCAGCAGCTTGAGACAGGGAAGCACTGAAGCTTTCTTT | CASSLRQGSTEAFF | TRBJ1-1 | TRBV7-2 | TRBD1 | NA
TGTGCCAGCAGCTCAACGTGGGACTCCCTGAACACCGGGGAGCTGTTTTTT | CASSSTWDSLNTGELFF | TRBJ2-2 | TRBV7-9 | NA | NA
TGTGCCAGCAGCATCAACCCTACCAGGGGGTTTGTTGAAGCTTTCTTT | CASSINPTRGFVEAFF | TRBJ1-1 | TRBV7-8 | TRBD1 | NA
TGTGCCAGCTCTCTCGACAGGGGCGCGAACACCGGGGAGCTGTTTTTT | CASSLDRGANTGELFF | TRBJ2-2 | TRBV18 | TRBD1 | few
TGTGCCAGCAGCCTTCAAACAGGGCCGTTTGGGAACACCATATATTTT | CASSLQTGPFGNTIYF | TRBJ1-3 | TRBV7-9 | NA | once
TGTGCCAGCAGACCAGACAGGGGGCGGACTGAAGCTTTCTTT | CASRPDRGRTEAFF | TRBJ1-1 | TRBV7-2 | TRBD1 | NA
TGTGCCAGCAGCGTAGTGGGACAGGGTGGTGAAAAACTGTTTTTT | CASSVVGQGGEKLFF | TRBJ1-4 | TRBV9 | TRBD1 | NA
TGTGCCAGCAGCTTGGCCCGCGACAGGCCCACCGGGGAGCTGTTTTTT | CASSLARDRPTGELFF | TRBJ2-2 | TRBV5-8 | NA | NA
TGCAGCGTCGTGACAGGGGACACTGAAGCTTTCTTT | CSVVTGDTEAFF | TRBJ1-1 | TRBV29-1 | TRBD1 | few
TGCGCCAGCAGCCAAGACACAGGGTACGGGGAGCTGTTTTTT | CASSQDTGYGELFF | TRBJ2-2 | TRBV4-3 | NA | NA
TGTGCCAGCAGCTTGGAAAGGAGGGGAGGAGCGCATGAAAAACTGTTTTTT | CASSLERRGGAHEKLFF | TRBJ1-4 | TRBV5-8 | NA | NA
TGTGCCAGCTCACAGTCCTTAGCGCAGTACGAGCAGTACTTC | CASSQSLAQYEQYF | TRBJ2-7 | TRBV18 | NA | NA
TGTGCCTGGAGTGTACACATCCCCTACAATGAGCAGTTCTTC | CAWSVHIPYNEQFF | TRBJ2-1 | TRBV30 | NA | NA
TGTGCCTCCGGGAGGGAGGGGCGGCTCGGAGAGACCCAGTACTTC | CASGREGRLGETQYF | TRBJ2-5 | TRBV27 | TRBD2 | NA
TGTGCCAGCAGTGAGACAGTCTCTGGGGCCAACGTCCTGACTTTC | CASSETVSGANVLTF | TRBJ2-6 | TRBV6-2/TRBV6-3 | NA | NA
TGTGCCAGCAGCCGGGGGACTACTGAATACAATGAGCAGTTCTTC | CASSRGTTEYNEQFF | TRBJ2-1 | TRBV4-2 | TRBD2 | NA
TGTGCCACCAGTGACCGTACAGGGAACCAGCCCCAGCATTTT | CATSDRTGNQPQHF | TRBJ1-5 | TRBV24-1 | NA | NA
TGTGCCAGCAGTTTGGCGAGCGGCGCGTTAGGGCAGTTCTTC | CASSLASGALGQFF | TRBJ2-1 | TRBV6-5 | NA | once
TGTGCCAGCTCACCAGCGGACAGGGGAAGCGAGCAGTACTTC | CASSPADRGSEQYF | TRBJ2-7 | TRBV18 | TRBD1 | NA
TGTGCCAGCAGCTTGTTCAGTCAGCCCCAGCATTTT | CASSLFSQPQHF | TRBJ1-5 | TRBV5-6 | NA | NA
TGTGCCAGCAGCCCCGGTCTGAGGACTTACACTGAAGCTTTCTTT | CASSPGLRTYTEAFF | TRBJ1-1 | TRBV11-3 | NA | NA
TGTGCCAGCAGTTTACAGACAACCTATGGCTACACCTTC | CASSLQTTYGYTF | TRBJ1-2 | TRBV12-3/TRBV12-4 | NA | NA
TGTGCCAGCAGCCCCTCTGCCAGTCGAGAAGCTTTCTTT | CASSPSASREAFF | TRBJ1-1 | TRBV14 | NA | NA
TGTGCCAGCAGTTACTCGGGCCCTCGAGGCTACACCTTC | CASSYSGPRGYTF | TRBJ1-2 | TRBV6-2/TRBV6-3 | NA | few
TGTGCCAGTAGAGGGACAGGGGGCGATTCACCCCTCCACTTT | CASRGTGGDSPLHF | TRBJ1-6 | TRBV19 | TRBD1 | NA
TGTGCCAGCAGTTACCGGGAAAGTAATTCACCCCTCCACTTT | CASSYRESNSPLHF | TRBJ1-6 | TRBV6-2/TRBV6-3 | NA | NA
TGCGCCAGCAGCTTGGCCAGGGGAGCAGGAACAATTTTCTATGGCTACACCTTC | CASSLARGAGTIFYGYTF | TRBJ1-2 | TRBV5-1 | NA | NA
TGTGCCAGCAGCTTGACAGGGGCCCATCAGCCCCAGCATTTT | CASSLTGAHQPQHF | TRBJ1-5 | TRBV7-6 | TRBD1 | NA